This paragraph reports one TCR beta chain. Its antigen is not identified. This sample stems from a study of tumor-infiltrating lymphocytes in localized non-small cell lung cancer. Across the whole study: Each patient gave resected tumor and non-adjacent uninvolved lung tissue.

CDR1 is MNHEY, CDR2 SMNVEV, per germline (reference sequence). The CDR3 loop spans 15 amino acids. Trimming took 2 bases from V and 4 from J, leaving 14 bases between them. Broader study findings: Tumor T-cell fraction from TCR sequencing was not associated with recurrence-free survival (p = 0.61).

Sequencing used immunoSEQ multiplex PCR; TCRdb keeps in-frame clones, though not all of them. The table has about 13,000 clones, approximately 80% seen once. This TCR was recovered from a human donor with non-small cell lung cancer. The V and J genes are TRBV27 and TRBJ1-2; no firm D call. Sequenced material: lung tumor tissue. The CDR3 sequence is CASSLLPDRVYGYTF. The CDR3 bases are TGTGCCAGCAGTTTACTCCCGGACCGAGTCTATGGCTACACCTTC.